This T cell receptor beta chain was found in a study of blood T cell repertoires in COVID-19. TCRdb's table, derived via immunoSEQ multiplex PCR, lists solely in-frame clones and lacks some. This sample has about 250,000 clones, with 75% to 90% found just once. All enrollees were roughly 18 to 90 years old and from 20 to 25 US areas. Germline V CDR1 and CDR2: GTSNPN, SVGIG (reference sequence). V lost 4 bases and J lost 5; bases outside the gene matches: 4. This CDR3 is 14 amino acids long. Sequencing used PBMCs or T cells enriched from blood (not recorded which). This clonotype originated in a woman between 25 and 40 years old with acute COVID-19. This chain joins TRBV30 and TRBJ1-5, with 11 bases matching TRBD1. This CDR3 is CAWKMGQGDQPQHF. In DNA form, the CDR3 reads TGTGCCTGGAAGATGGGACAGGGGGATCAGCCCCAGCATTTT.